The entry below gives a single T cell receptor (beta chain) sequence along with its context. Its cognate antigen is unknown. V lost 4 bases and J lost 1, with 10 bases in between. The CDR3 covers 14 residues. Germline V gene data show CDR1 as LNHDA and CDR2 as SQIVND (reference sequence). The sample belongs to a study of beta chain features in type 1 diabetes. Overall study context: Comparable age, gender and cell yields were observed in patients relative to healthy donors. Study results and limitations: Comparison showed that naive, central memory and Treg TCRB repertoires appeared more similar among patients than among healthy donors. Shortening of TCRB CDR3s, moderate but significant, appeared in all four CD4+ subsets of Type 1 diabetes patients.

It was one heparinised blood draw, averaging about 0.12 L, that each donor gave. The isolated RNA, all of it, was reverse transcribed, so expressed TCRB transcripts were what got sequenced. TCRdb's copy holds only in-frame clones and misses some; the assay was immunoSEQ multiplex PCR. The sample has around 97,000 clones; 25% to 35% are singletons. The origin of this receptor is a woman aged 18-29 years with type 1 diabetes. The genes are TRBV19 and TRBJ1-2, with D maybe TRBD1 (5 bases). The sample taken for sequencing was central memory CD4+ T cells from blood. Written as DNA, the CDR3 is TGTGCCAGTAGTAAGGGGTCGGTTAACTATGGCTACACCTTC. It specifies CASSKGSVNYGYTF.